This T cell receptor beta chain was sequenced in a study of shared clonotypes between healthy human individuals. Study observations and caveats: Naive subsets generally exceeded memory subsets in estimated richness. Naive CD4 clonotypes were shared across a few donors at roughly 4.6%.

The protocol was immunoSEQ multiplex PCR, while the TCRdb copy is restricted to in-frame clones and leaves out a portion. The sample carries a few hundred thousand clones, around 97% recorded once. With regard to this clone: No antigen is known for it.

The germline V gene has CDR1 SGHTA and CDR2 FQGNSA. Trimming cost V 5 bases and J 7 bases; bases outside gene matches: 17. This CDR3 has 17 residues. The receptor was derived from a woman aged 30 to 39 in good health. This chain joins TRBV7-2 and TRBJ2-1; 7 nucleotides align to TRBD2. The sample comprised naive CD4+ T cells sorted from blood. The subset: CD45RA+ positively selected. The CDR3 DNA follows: TGTGCCAGCAGCCAACAGGCGGGGGTTTGGGCGCAGAATGAGCAGTTCTTC. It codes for CASSQQAGVWAQNEQFF.